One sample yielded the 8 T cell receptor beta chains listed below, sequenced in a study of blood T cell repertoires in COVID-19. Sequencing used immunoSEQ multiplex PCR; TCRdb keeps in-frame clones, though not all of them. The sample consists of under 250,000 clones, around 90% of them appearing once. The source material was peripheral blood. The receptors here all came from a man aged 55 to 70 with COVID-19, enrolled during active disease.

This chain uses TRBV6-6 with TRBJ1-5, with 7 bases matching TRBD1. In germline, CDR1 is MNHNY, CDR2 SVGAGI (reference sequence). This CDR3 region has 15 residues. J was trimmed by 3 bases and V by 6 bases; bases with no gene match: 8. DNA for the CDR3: TGTGCCAGCAGACCAGACAGGGCCATCAATCAGCCCCAGCATTTT. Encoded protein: CASRPDRAINQPQHF.

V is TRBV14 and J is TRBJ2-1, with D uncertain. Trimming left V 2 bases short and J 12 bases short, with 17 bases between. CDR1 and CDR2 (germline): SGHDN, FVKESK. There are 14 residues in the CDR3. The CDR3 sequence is CASSQKNVVGSQFF. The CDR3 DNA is TGTGCCAGCAGCCAAAAGAACGTTGTCGGGTCGCAGTTCTTC.

The CDR3 region is CSASMAGLRNEQFF. CDR3 in DNA: TGCAGTGCTAGTATGGCAGGGTTACGGAATGAGCAGTTCTTC. The V and J genes are TRBV20-1 and TRBJ2-1; a possible D gene is TRBD1 (5 bases). The V and J ends lost 3 bases and 7 bases respectively, with 16 bases between them. CDR3 size: 14 residues. CDR1 is DFQATT and CDR2 is SNEGSKA in the germline V gene (reference sequence).

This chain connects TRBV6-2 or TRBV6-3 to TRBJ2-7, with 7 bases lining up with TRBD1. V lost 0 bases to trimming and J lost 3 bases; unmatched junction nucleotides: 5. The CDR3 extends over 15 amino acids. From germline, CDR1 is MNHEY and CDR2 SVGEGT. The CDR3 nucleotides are TGTGCCAGCAGTTACTCCGGGACAGATATCTACGAGCAGTACTTC. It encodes CASSYSGTDIYEQYF.

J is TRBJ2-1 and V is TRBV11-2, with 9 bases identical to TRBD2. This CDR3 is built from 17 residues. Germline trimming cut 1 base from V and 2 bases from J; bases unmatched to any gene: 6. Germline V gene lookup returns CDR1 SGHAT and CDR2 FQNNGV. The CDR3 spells CASSLGLAGPTYNEQFF. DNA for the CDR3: TGTGCCAGCAGCTTAGGGCTAGCGGGGCCTACCTACAATGAGCAGTTCTTC.

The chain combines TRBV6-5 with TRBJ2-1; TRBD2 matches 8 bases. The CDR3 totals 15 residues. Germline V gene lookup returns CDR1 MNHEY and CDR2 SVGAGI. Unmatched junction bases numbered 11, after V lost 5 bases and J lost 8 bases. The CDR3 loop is CASSLRGTSWDEQFF. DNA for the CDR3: TGTGCCAGCAGTCTTCGGGGGACTAGTTGGGATGAGCAGTTCTTC.

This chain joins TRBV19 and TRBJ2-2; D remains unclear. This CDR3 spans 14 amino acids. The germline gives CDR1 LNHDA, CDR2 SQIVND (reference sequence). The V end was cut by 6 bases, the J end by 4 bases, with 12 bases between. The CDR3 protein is CASSPRWFTGELFF. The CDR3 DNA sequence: TGTGCCAGTAGCCCCAGATGGTTCACCGGGGAGCTGTTTTTT.

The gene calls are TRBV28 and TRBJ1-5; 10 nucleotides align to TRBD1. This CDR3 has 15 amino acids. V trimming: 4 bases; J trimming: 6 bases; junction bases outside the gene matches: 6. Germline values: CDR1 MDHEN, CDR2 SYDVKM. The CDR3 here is CASSSGQGNGQPQHF. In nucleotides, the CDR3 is TGTGCCAGCAGTTCGGGACAGGGGAACGGTCAGCCCCAGCATTTT. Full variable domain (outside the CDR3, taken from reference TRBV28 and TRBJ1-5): DVKVTQSSRYLVKRTGEKVFLECVQDMDHENMFWYRQDPGLGLRLIYFSYDVKMKEKGDIPEGYSVSREKKERFSLILESASTNQTSMYLCASSSGQGNGQPQHFGDGTRLSIL.